This TCR beta chain was retrieved from a study of control samples from healthy donors and cancer patients. V was cut by 0 bases and J by 3 bases, with 6 bases left in between. The CDR3 length is 13 residues. Assay: immunoSEQ multiplex PCR; the TCRdb copy retains only in-frame clones and omits some. The sample contains about 110,000 clones, almost 85% of which appear only once. The chain recombines TRBV12-3 or TRBV12-4 with TRBJ2-7; D not certain. Sequenced: blood. This TCR derives from a man younger than 35 in good health. The CDR3 DNA is TGTGCCAGCAGTTTAGCACTTGGCTACGAGCAGTACTTC. Amino acid sequence: CASSLALGYEQYF.